Presented here are 20 T cell receptor beta chains from one specimen sequenced in a study of T cells in Graves' hyperthyroidism and ophthalmopathy. Amplification yielded TCR beta CDR3 regions, with RNA transcripts as the source. Using the HTBI primer set, a first-round RT-PCR was run on the TCR CDR3. TCRdb re-called the multiplex PCR reads through MiXCR, storing one row per CDR3 protein. The sample shows 600,000 to 750,000 distinct CDR3 sequences, 17% of them seen only once. Material: blood. The receptors were gathered from a man over 45 with Graves' hyperthyroidism.

This clonotype has only a few counts. The genes are TRBV6-5 and TRBJ1-2; TRBD1 matches 8 bases. The CDR3 is 15 residues long. The germline CDR1 and CDR2 sequences are MNHEY and SVGAGI. After removal of 2 bases from V and 3 bases from J, the junction contained 5 bases not matched to a gene. For the CDR3, the DNA is TGTGCCAGCAGTTACATGGGGACAGGCCACTATGGCTACACCTTC. Encoded protein: CASSYMGTGHYGYTF.

In the case of this clonotype: This could be a read error, since a much larger clone is one nucleotide away. V gene TRBV30 combines with J gene TRBJ2-1, with 8 bases lining up with TRBD2. The closer fit of TRBJ2-7 to the DNA end suggests the J call may be wrong. This CDR3 has 11 residues. Germline V CDR1 and CDR2: GTSNPN, SVGIG (reference sequence). This CDR3 reads CAWNAGGEQYF. As DNA, the CDR3 is TGTGCCTGGAATGCGGGGGGTGAGCAGTACTTC.

This clonotype was counted at least ten times. V and J are TRBV20-1 and TRBJ2-7; tentatively, D is TRBD1 (5 bases). V gave up 4 bases and J gave up 3 bases, with 16 bases separating them. From germline, CDR1 is DFQATT and CDR2 SNEGSKA (reference sequence). The length of the CDR3 is 14 residues. CDR3 in amino acids: CSAKLQGYLYEQYF. The CDR3 nucleotides are TGCAGTGCTAAGCTTCAGGGTTACCTCTACGAGCAGTACTTC.

This clonotype was observed many times. The chain couples TRBV30 to TRBJ2-2; TRBD2 matches 7 bases. The V gene's germline CDR1 is GTSNPN and CDR2 SVGIG (reference sequence). Unmatched junction bases numbered 12, after V lost 1 base and J lost 1 base. CDR3 length: 18 residues. In DNA form, the CDR3 reads TGTGCCTGGAGTGGCCTGGTGAAACTAGCGCGGAACACCGGGGAGCTGTTTTTT. Translation gives CAWSGLVKLARNTGELFF.

The chain is built from TRBV5-1 and TRBJ1-2; 9 nucleotides align to TRBD1. The CDR3 is made up of 16 amino acids. J gave up 4 bases and V 4 bases, and 11 bases lay outside the gene matches. Germline V lookup: CDR1 SGHRS, CDR2 YFSETQ. The CDR3 DNA reads as TGCGCCAGCAGCCTTAGTACAGGGGGCCGAGGCTATGGCTACACCTTC. Translation gives CASSLSTGGRGYGYTF.

Comment on this clonotype: The germline gene is not matched at one end of the junction; a read error may be the cause. The rearrangement uses TRBV7-2 and TRBJ2-7, with 7 nucleotides matching TRBD1. The CDR3 totals 14 residues. Germline CDR1 is SGHTA and CDR2 is FQGNSA. CDR3: CAGSYNRGPYEQYF. The CDR3 DNA follows: TGTGCCGGCAGCTACAACAGGGGACCCTACGAGCAGTACTTC.

This chain joins TRBV20-1 and TRBJ1-2; weak D call: TRBD1 (6 bases). Deletions cut 5 bases from V and 5 bases from J, with 21 bases between. In germline, CDR1 is DFQATT, CDR2 SNEGSKA (reference sequence). The CDR3 spans 15 residues. The CDR3 is CSAGGGGAFGYGYTF. The CDR3 DNA is TGCAGTGCTGGAGGGGGGGGGGCCTTTGGGTATGGCTACACCTTC.

This clonotype has ten or more counts. The gene calls are TRBV29-1 and TRBJ2-7; 12 bases are a match to TRBD2. V trimming: 6 bases; J trimming: 3 bases; junction bases outside the gene matches: 3. The length of the CDR3 is 13 residues. Germline-derived CDR1 and CDR2 are SQVTM and ANQGSEA. The CDR3 bases are TGCAGCGTCGTGACTAGCGGGGGCTACGAGCAGTACTTC. As protein: CSVVTSGGYEQYF.

The gene calls are TRBV12-3 or TRBV12-4 and TRBJ2-1; D possibly uses TRBD1 or TRBD2 (7 bases each). The CDR3 runs to 18 residues. The V and J ends lost 7 bases and 5 bases respectively, with 27 bases between them. CDR3 sequence: CASTGEGGTATPDNEQFF. The CDR3 DNA is TGTGCCAGCACCGGGGAGGGGGGGACAGCCACCCCCGACAATGAGCAGTTCTTC.

This clonotype was seen repeatedly, ten times or more. The DNA for the CDR3 is TGCAGTGCCCAGGCTAGCGGGAGGGGGACGCAGTATTTT. It specifies CSAQASGRGTQYF. V and J are TRBV20-1 and TRBJ2-3; 12 bases agree with TRBD2. The V and J ends lost 6 bases and 9 bases, in that order; junction bases with no gene match: 7. This CDR3 comprises 13 residues. CDR1 DFQATT and CDR2 SNEGSKA come from the germline V gene (reference sequence).

This clonotype was counted at least ten times. V and J are TRBV2 and TRBJ2-3; D uncertain. The CDR3 is 14 amino acids. Trimming removed 1 base at V and 0 bases at J, with 5 bases between. The germline gives CDR1 SNHLY, CDR2 FYNNEI. The CDR3 spells CASSEDSSTDTQYF. The CDR3 bases are TGTGCCAGCAGTGAAGACAGTAGCACAGATACGCAGTATTTT.

The V and J genes are TRBV19 and TRBJ1-1; a possible D gene is TRBD1 (6 bases). The CDR3 length is 15 residues. V lost 1 base to trimming and J lost 7 bases, with 16 bases between them. Germline assignment: CDR1 LNHDA and CDR2 SQIVND (reference sequence). The CDR3 DNA reads TGTGCCAGTAGTATAGGTACCGGGACATCGGATGAAGCTTTCTTT. Its translation: CASSIGTGTSDEAFF.

Many counts were recorded for this clonotype. The chain joins TRBV28 to TRBJ2-7; D is perhaps TRBD2 (5 bases). Per the germline V gene, CDR1 is MDHEN and CDR2 is SYDVKM. V was trimmed by 5 bases and J by 1 base, leaving 12 bases between them. The CDR3 runs to 14 residues. The CDR3 is CASSALSGSYEQYF. The CDR3 DNA follows: TGTGCCAGCAGTGCCCTCAGCGGTTCCTACGAGCAGTACTTC. Complete variable domain (other parts from reference TRBV28 and TRBJ2-7): DVKVTQSSRYLVKRTGEKVFLECVQDMDHENMFWYRQDPGLGLRLIYFSYDVKMKEKGDIPEGYSVSREKKERFSLILESASTNQTSMYLCASSALSGSYEQYFGPGTRLTVT.

This clonotype was seen repeatedly, ten times or more. The gene calls are TRBV28 and TRBJ1-5; no reliable D call. From germline, CDR1 is MDHEN and CDR2 SYDVKM. V lost 1 base to trimming and J lost 0 bases, with 13 bases between them. The CDR3 has 17 residues. CDR3 in DNA: TGTGCCAGCAGTTTATCCCCAAGCAGTTATAGCAATCAGCCCCAGCATTTT. Translation gives CASSLSPSSYSNQPQHF.

The chain has TRBV6-5 and TRBJ1-1, with a tentative D call TRBD1 (6 bases). Germline V gives CDR1 MNHEY, CDR2 SVGAGI. The CDR3 is 14 residues long. V lost 5 bases to trimming and J lost 6 bases, with 16 bases between them. The DNA of the CDR3 is TGTGCCAGCAGTACCGACAGGACTTTCTCTGAAGCTTTCTTT. It translates to CASSTDRTFSEAFF.

This clonotype came up many times. The chain carries TRBV10-3 and TRBJ2-7; D gene unclear. The V gene's germline CDR1 is ENHRY and CDR2 SYGVKD. Trimming shortened V by 8 bases and J by 3 bases, and 11 bases separated the two germline ends. The length of the CDR3 is 12 residues. As DNA, the CDR3 is TGTGCCATCGGGTTGACAAACTACGAGCAGTACTTC. Amino acid sequence: CAIGLTNYEQYF.

This clonotype was seen a few times. V usage is TRBV5-1 and J usage is TRBJ2-3; 11 bases map to TRBD2. The germline gives CDR1 SGHRS, CDR2 YFSETQ. The CDR3 has 16 residues. V dropped 4 bases and J dropped 4; count of bases not matched to a gene: 8. The CDR3 loop reads CASSRTTSGTSDTQYF. The CDR3, as DNA: TGCGCCAGCAGCCGAACGACTAGCGGGACATCAGATACGCAGTATTTT.

On this clonotype itself: One end of the junction varies from germline; a read error may be responsible. V is TRBV9 and J is TRBJ1-6, with D unresolved. Germline lookup yields CDR1 SGDLS and CDR2 YYNGEE. There are 19 residues in the CDR3. Here the CDR3 DNA reads TGTGCCAGCAGCGACGTAGAACCGTCCGGGCTCTTCTCTAATTCATCCCTCCACTTT. Translated: CASSDVEPSGLFSNSSLHF.

This clonotype was detected many times. The gene calls are TRBV11-2 and TRBJ2-5; a weak D match, TRBD2 (6 bases). The V gene lost 1 base and the J gene lost 5 bases, with 11 bases spanning the gap. This CDR3 region has 14 residues. Germline assignment: CDR1 SGHAT and CDR2 FQNNGV. CDR3 region: CASSLVLADETQYF. The CDR3 DNA reads as TGTGCCAGCAGCTTAGTACTAGCTGACGAGACCCAGTACTTC.

This clonotype has a count of ten or more. This chain links TRBV27 with TRBJ1-6; a weak D match, TRBD1 (6 bases). Trimming shortened V by 5 bases and J by 7 bases, and 12 bases separated the two germline ends. The CDR3 spans 14 residues. The germline CDR1 and CDR2 sequences are MNHEY and SMNVEV (reference sequence). The CDR3, as DNA: TGTGCCAGCAGTCCGCGGGGGGCGAATTCACCCCTCCACTTT. Translation: CASSPRGANSPLHF.